This T cell receptor beta chain was sequenced during a study of PD-1 blockade in classical Hodgkin lymphoma. Study-wide findings and caveats: As was reported, newly diagnosed patients showed lower baseline TCR diversity than healthy donors did. Exclusion applied to patients who initiated nivolumab less than 1 year following ASCT.

Comment on this clone: Its matching antigen is unknown.

Only in-frame clones appear in the TCRdb table, and some are missing; sequencing was by immunoSEQ multiplex PCR. The table lists 45,000 to 60,000 clones, around 80% of them singletons, with 19% in the top ten. The time point: cycle 4 day 1 (C4D1), after about 6 weeks of nivolumab. Every single patient, without exception, relapsed after autologous stem cell transplantation, and brentuximab vedotin exposure varied. Patients had relapsed/refractory classical Hodgkin lymphoma with complete response, partial response or progressive disease as best response. The CDR3 consists of 15 residues. From germline, CDR1 is ENHRY and CDR2 SYGVKD. J was trimmed by 1 base and V by 6 bases; bases with no gene match: 8.

V usage is TRBV10-3 and J usage is TRBJ1-2; the match to TRBD1 covers 7 bases. Sequencing was performed on peripheral blood mononuclear cells (PBMCs), taken before the fourth cycle of nivolumab. This sequence was found in a human donor with classical Hodgkin lymphoma. The CDR3, as DNA: TGTGCCATCAGAGAGGGGGCGGTGATTAACTATGGCTACACCTTC. It specifies CAIREGAVINYGYTF.